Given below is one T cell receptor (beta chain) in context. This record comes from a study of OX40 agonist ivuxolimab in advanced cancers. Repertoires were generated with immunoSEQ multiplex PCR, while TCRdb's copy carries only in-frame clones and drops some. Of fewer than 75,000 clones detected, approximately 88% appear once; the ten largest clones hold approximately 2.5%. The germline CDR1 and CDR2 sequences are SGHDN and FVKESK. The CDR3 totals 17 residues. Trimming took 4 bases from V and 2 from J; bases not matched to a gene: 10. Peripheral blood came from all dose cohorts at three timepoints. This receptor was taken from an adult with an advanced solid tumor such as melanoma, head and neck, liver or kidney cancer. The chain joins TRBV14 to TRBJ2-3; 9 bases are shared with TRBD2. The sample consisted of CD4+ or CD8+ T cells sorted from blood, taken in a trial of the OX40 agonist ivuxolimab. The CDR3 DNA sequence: TGTGCCAGCAGCCTCTCAAGGGCTAGCGGGAACACAGATACGCAGTATTTT. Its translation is CASSLSRASGNTDTQYF.